The T cell receptor beta chain under discussion was sequenced for a study of cytomegalovirus exposure and HLA in healthy donors. Study findings and constraints: With high specificity and sensitivity, the classifier reportedly diagnosed cytomegalovirus status.

V dropped 3 bases and J dropped 8 bases, with 22 bases sitting between them. Per germline, CDR1 MDHEN and CDR2 SYDVKM. The length of the CDR3 is 17 residues. Remarks on this clone: As yet, its antigen is unknown.

TCRdb's table, derived via immunoSEQ multiplex PCR, lists solely in-frame clones and lacks some. The sample shows 120,000 or so clones, around 86% of them seen only once. The chain combines TRBV28 with TRBJ2-2; D possibly corresponds to TRBD2 (5 bases). This receptor was identified in a woman younger than 35 in good health and CMV-seronegative. The sample taken for sequencing was PBMCs. CDR3: CASSFPEGFSRRGELFF. CDR3 DNA: TGTGCCAGCAGTTTCCCTGAGGGCTTCTCTCGGAGGGGGGAGCTGTTTTTT.